The T cell receptor beta chain described here comes from a study of T cells after yellow fever vaccination. General study results and limits: A secondary response was less intense yet reached its peak sooner, at day 5 versus 15.

This clonotype has just a few counts. Its antigen is undetermined. TCRdb re-derived calls from the 5' RACE reads in MiXCR, one entry per CDR3 protein. The sample lists 620,000 or so distinct CDR3 sequences; about 12% were seen once. Trimming took off 7 bases at V and 3 bases at J, with 11 bases between the two ends. This CDR3 has 12 residues. Germline CDR1 DFQATT, CDR2 SNEGSKA (reference sequence). The sample was PBMCs, taken on the day of the yellow fever booster vaccination. This TCR was recovered from a man aged 30 to 39 who received the YFV17D yellow fever vaccine. This rearrangement joins TRBV20-1 to TRBJ2-3; possible D gene TRBD2, 6 bases. The CDR3 bases are TGCAGTGTGGGGCGGGAAACAGATACGCAGTATTTT. Protein sequence: CSVGRETDTQYF.